The following is a T cell receptor beta chain sequence with its context. Each CDR3 protein is one row after TCRdb ran MiXCR on the reads. The sample has hundreds of thousands of distinct CDR3 sequences, 6% to 8% seen once. This record comes from a study of T cell repertoires in cytomegalovirus infection. Germline CDR1 and CDR2: ENHRY and SYGVKD. V lost 5 bases and J lost 0, with 8 bases in between. CDR3 length: 13 amino acids. The rearrangement joins TRBV10-3 to TRBJ2-7; D is unclear. The specimen was PBMCs. This sequence was found in a human donor in good health (CMV status not recorded). Some clones in this sample may be carry-over from other donors' samples. CDR3 sequence reads: CAISPANSYEQYF. For the CDR3, the DNA is TGTGCCATCAGTCCAGCGAACTCCTACGAGCAGTACTTC.